This passage covers 21 T cell receptor beta chains from one sample sequenced in a study of T cell repertoires in cytomegalovirus infection. Their antigens are not known. TCRdb analysed the reads with MiXCR anew, one entry per CDR3 protein. Among about 180,000 distinct CDR3 sequences listed, about a fifth were seen once. Specimen: CD8+ T cells from cultured PBMCs, collected from culture after CMV antigen stimulation. Every receptor here comes from a human donor in good health (CMV status not recorded). Some clones in this sample may be carry-over from other donors' samples.

J is TRBJ1-3 and V is TRBV7-8, with unresolved D. Trimming removed 4 bases from V and 0 bases from J, with 13 bases in between. The germline V gene has CDR1 SGHVS and CDR2 FQNEAQ. The CDR3 has 16 amino acids. Here the CDR3 reads CASSSPLRPSGNTIYF. The CDR3 nucleotides read TGTGCCAGCAGCTCTCCCCTGCGGCCCTCTGGAAACACCATATATTTT.

The chain recombines TRBV6-1 with TRBJ2-1; D uncertain. The CDR3 loop spans 17 amino acids. Trimming stripped 1 base from V and 8 bases from J, with 21 bases between. Germline V gene data show CDR1 as MNHNS and CDR2 as SASEGT. For the CDR3, the DNA is TGTGCCAGCAGTGAAGTCGCACGGACGCCCTACGTGGATGAGCAGTTCTTC. It yields the protein CASSEVARTPYVDEQFF.

Many counts were recorded for this clonotype. CDR3 in DNA: TGTGCCAGCAGTTTATCGAATGACTACGAGCAGTACTTC. It yields the protein CASSLSNDYEQYF. This chain joins TRBV27 and TRBJ2-7; D is ambiguous. Per the germline V gene, CDR1 is MNHEY and CDR2 is SMNVEV (reference sequence). The germline V and J ends were trimmed by 0 bases and 3 bases, with 6 bases remaining between them. The CDR3 has 13 residues.

The CDR3 nucleotides are TGTGCCAGCAGTTTACCCTCCGGACAGGGAATGACTGAAGCTTTCTTT. It specifies CASSLPSGQGMTEAFF. The chain recombines TRBV28 with TRBJ1-1, with TRBD1 identical over 8 bases. CDR1 and CDR2 from the germline V gene are MDHEN and SYDVKM. V lost 2 bases, J lost 5 bases, and 10 bases stayed unmatched. This CDR3 contains 16 residues.

This clonotype was seen only a few times. J is TRBJ2-5 and V is TRBV6-5, with D possibly matching TRBD1 (6 bases). The CDR3 sequence is 15 residues long. The V end was cut by 2 bases, the J end by 3 bases, with 13 bases between. Germline V gives CDR1 MNHEY, CDR2 SVGAGI. This chain's CDR3 is CASSYGIWTEETQYF. The CDR3 nucleotides read TGTGCCAGCAGTTACGGGATTTGGACAGAAGAGACCCAGTACTTC.

This sequence joins TRBV4-3 and TRBJ2-3; D is ambiguous. Per the germline V gene, CDR1 is LGHNA and CDR2 is YSLEER. Trimming left V 0 bases short and J 0 bases short, with 16 bases between. This CDR3 is built from 18 residues. Written as DNA, the CDR3 is TGCGCCAGCAGCCAAGATGAGGCCAGCTTATTCAGCACAGATACGCAGTATTTT. Translated: CASSQDEASLFSTDTQYF.

This clonotype was counted only a few times. CDR3 loop: CASSYSRTGMGRGNQPQHF. In DNA, the CDR3 is TGTGCCAGCAGTTACTCTAGGACAGGGATGGGCCGGGGCAATCAGCCCCAGCATTTT. The chain links TRBV6-2 or TRBV6-3 to TRBJ1-5; 8 bases match TRBD1. The length of the CDR3 is 19 residues. V shed 0 bases and J 2 bases; nucleotides not matched to a gene: 12. Germline CDR1 is MNHEY and CDR2 is SVGEGT.

In DNA form, the CDR3 reads TGTGCCAGCAGTCCCCGAGGACCTGAAGCTTTCTTT. Its translation is CASSPRGPEAFF. The chain has TRBV27 and TRBJ1-1, with D unclear. CDR1 MNHEY and CDR2 SMNVEV come from the germline V gene (reference sequence). This CDR3 comprises 12 residues. V lost 5 bases, J lost 6 bases, and 10 bases lay in between.

The V call is TRBV6-1, the J call TRBJ2-3; D could derive from TRBD1 or TRBD2 (5 bases each). Germline values: CDR1 MNHNS, CDR2 SASEGT. The CDR3 has 13 amino acids. V lost 7 bases to trimming and J lost 7 bases, with 15 bases between them. The CDR3 loop is CASNPGTGNTQYF. The CDR3 DNA sequence: TGTGCCAGCAATCCAGGGACGGGCAATACGCAGTATTTT.

The V and J genes are TRBV7-2 and TRBJ1-1; TRBD1 agrees at 7 bases. CDR1 is SGHTA, CDR2 FQGNSA, per germline. Unmatched junction bases numbered 9, after V lost 5 bases and J lost 3 bases. The CDR3 is 15 amino acids. The CDR3 coding sequence is TGTGCCAGCAGCCGGGGGGACAGCTCGGACACTGAAGCTTTCTTT. Its protein product is CASSRGDSSDTEAFF.

The J gene is TRBJ2-2, the V gene TRBV6-2 or TRBV6-3; perhaps TRBD1 as D (6 bases). V was pared by 4 bases and J by 0 bases, with 9 bases between. Looked up from germline, CDR1 is MNHEY and CDR2 is SVGEGT. The CDR3 covers 15 residues. The CDR3 loop is CASSSGTTNTGELFF. CDR3 coding DNA: TGTGCCAGCAGTTCCGGGACAACGAACACCGGGGAGCTGTTTTTT.

The CDR3 DNA reads as TGTGCCAGCCTGAGAGCGTTGGACGGACTCTATGGCTACACCTTC. Its protein product is CASLRALDGLYGYTF. This chain joins TRBV6-2 or TRBV6-3 and TRBJ1-2; D is uncertain. The CDR3 consists of 15 residues. V lost 8 bases and J lost 4, with 20 bases in between. Germline CDR1 and CDR2: MNHEY and SVGEGT.

This chain uses TRBV12-3 or TRBV12-4 with TRBJ1-2; tentative D call: TRBD1 (5 bases). The length of the CDR3 is 14 residues. Trimming stripped 7 bases from V and 5 bases from J, with 17 bases between. CDR3 in amino acids: CASTRPGREYGYTF. In nucleotides, the CDR3 is TGTGCCAGCACCCGCCCCGGCAGGGAGTATGGCTACACCTTC.

The chain is built from TRBV7-6 and TRBJ2-7, with 9 bases lining up with TRBD1. The CDR3 consists of 16 residues. V dropped 4 bases and J dropped 4; count of bases not matched to a gene: 11. Germline V gene lookup returns CDR1 SGHVS and CDR2 FNYEAQ. Here the CDR3 reads CASSSLPGQGQYEQYF. CDR3 bases: TGTGCCAGCAGCTCACTACCGGGACAGGGACAGTACGAGCAGTACTTC.

The V gene is TRBV4-2, the J gene TRBJ1-1, with TRBD1 identical over 8 bases. Germline values: CDR1 LGHNA, CDR2 YNFKEQ. The CDR3 consists of 15 residues. Unmatched junction bases numbered 4, after V lost 1 base and J lost 3 bases. In nucleotides, the CDR3 is TGTGCCAGCAGCCAAGCCCCACAGGGGGACACTGAAGCTTTCTTT. Its protein is CASSQAPQGDTEAFF.

The table lists this clonotype with a count of one. This chain joins TRBV6-4 and TRBJ2-1; 9 bases match TRBD2. The V segment lost 6 bases and the J segment 5 bases; nucleotides outside the gene matches: 17. This CDR3 spans 18 amino acids. The germline V gene has CDR1 MRHNA and CDR2 SNTAGT. This chain's CDR3 is CASRTPRAGGRLNNEQFF. The CDR3 bases are TGTGCCAGCAGGACCCCTCGAGCGGGGGGCCGCCTCAACAATGAGCAGTTCTTC.

V gene TRBV12-3 or TRBV12-4 combines with J gene TRBJ1-1; 7 bases match TRBD1. This CDR3 contains 13 residues. Losses at the gene ends were 6 bases for V and 7 bases for J; bases not matched to a gene: 8. The CDR3 here is CASSQIGQDEAFF. The CDR3, as DNA: TGTGCCAGCAGCCAAATCGGACAGGATGAAGCTTTCTTT.

This rearrangement joins TRBV12-3 or TRBV12-4 to TRBJ2-5; 9 nucleotides agree with TRBD1. This CDR3 has 16 residues. The ends lost 3 bases at V and 7 bases at J; junction bases unmatched: 12. The CDR3 DNA follows: TGTGCCAGCAGTTTCTGGACAGGGGCAACGTCGGGGACCCAGTACTTC. As protein: CASSFWTGATSGTQYF.

The chain uses TRBV10-3 and TRBJ1-5, with 7 positions matching TRBD1. The CDR3 length is 14 residues. V dropped 3 bases and J dropped 3; count of bases not matched to a gene: 2. Looked up from germline, CDR1 is ENHRY and CDR2 is SYGVKD. CDR3 in amino acids: CAISEGGSNQPQHF. CDR3 coding DNA: TGTGCCATCAGTGAAGGGGGCTCCAATCAGCCCCAGCATTTT.

This clonotype was recorded a few times. The rearrangement uses TRBV7-6 and TRBJ2-3, with 8 bases matching TRBD1. V shed 3 bases and J 0 bases; nucleotides not matched to a gene: 2. This CDR3 is 15 amino acids long. Germline assignment: CDR1 SGHVS and CDR2 FNYEAQ. This chain's CDR3 is CASSFRDRSTDTQYF. CDR3 bases: TGTGCCAGCAGCTTCCGGGACAGGAGCACAGATACGCAGTATTTT. Variable domain in full (rest from reference TRBV7-6 and TRBJ2-3): GAGVSQSPRYKVTKRGQDVALRCDPISGHVSLYWYRQALGQGPEFLTYFNYEAQQDKSGLPNDRFSAERPEGSISTLTIQRTEQRDSAMYRCASSFRDRSTDTQYFGPGTRLTVL.

The CDR3 sequence is CASRETGGPPLHF. CDR3 nucleotides: TGTGCCAGCAGGGAGACAGGGGGTCCACCCCTCCACTTT. The chain joins TRBV6-1 to TRBJ1-6; 9 bases map to TRBD1. After removal of 6 bases from V and 11 bases from J, the junction contained 5 bases not matched to a gene. This CDR3 is built from 13 residues. Germline V gene data show CDR1 as MNHNS and CDR2 as SASEGT.